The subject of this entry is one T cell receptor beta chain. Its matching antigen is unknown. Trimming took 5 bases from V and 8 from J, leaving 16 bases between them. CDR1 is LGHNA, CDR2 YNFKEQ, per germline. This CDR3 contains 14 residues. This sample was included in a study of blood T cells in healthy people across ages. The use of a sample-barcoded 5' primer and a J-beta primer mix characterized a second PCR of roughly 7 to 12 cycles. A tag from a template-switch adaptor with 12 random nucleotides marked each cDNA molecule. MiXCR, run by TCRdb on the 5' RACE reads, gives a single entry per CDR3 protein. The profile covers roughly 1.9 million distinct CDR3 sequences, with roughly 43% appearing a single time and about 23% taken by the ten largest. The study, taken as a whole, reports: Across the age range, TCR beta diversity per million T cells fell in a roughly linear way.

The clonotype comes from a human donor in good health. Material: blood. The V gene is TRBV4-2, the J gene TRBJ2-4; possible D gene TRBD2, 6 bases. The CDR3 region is CASSSWTRGDIQYF. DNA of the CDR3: TGTGCCAGCAGCTCCTGGACCCGCGGGGACATTCAGTACTTC.